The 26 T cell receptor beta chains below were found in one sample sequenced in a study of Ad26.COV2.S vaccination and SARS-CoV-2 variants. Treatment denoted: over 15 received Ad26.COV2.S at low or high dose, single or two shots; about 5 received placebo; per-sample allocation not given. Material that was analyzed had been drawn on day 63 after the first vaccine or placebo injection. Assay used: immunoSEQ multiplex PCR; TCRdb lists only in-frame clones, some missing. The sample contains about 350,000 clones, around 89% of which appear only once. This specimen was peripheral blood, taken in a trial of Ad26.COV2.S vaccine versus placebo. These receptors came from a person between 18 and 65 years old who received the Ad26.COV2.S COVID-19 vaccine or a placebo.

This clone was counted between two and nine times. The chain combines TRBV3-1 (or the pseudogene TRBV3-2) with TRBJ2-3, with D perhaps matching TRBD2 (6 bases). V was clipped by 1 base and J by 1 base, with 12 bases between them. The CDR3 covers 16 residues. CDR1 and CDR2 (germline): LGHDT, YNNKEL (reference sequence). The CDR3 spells CASSQVELAGTDTQYF. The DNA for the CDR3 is TGTGCCAGCAGCCAAGTTGAACTAGCAGGCACAGATACGCAGTATTTT.

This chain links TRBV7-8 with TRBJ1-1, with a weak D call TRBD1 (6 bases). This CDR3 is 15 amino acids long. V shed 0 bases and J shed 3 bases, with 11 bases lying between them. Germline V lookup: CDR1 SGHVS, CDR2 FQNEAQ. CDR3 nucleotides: TGTGCCAGCAGCTTAGCAGTTCAGGGGTACACTGAAGCTTTCTTT. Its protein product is CASSLAVQGYTEAFF. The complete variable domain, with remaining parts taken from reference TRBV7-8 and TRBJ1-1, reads GAGVSQSPRYKVAKRGQDVALRCDPISGHVSLFWYQQALGQGPEFLTYFQNEAQLDKSGLPSDRFFAERPEGSVSTLKIQRTQQEDSAVYLCASSLAVQGYTEAFFGQGTRLTVV.

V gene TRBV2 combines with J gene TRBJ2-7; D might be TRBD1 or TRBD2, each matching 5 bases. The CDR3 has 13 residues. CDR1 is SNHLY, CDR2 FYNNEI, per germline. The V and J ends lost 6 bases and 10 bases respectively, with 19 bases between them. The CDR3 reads CASSRDAVPNQYF. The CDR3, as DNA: TGTGCCAGCAGCCGGGACGCGGTACCAAATCAGTACTTC.

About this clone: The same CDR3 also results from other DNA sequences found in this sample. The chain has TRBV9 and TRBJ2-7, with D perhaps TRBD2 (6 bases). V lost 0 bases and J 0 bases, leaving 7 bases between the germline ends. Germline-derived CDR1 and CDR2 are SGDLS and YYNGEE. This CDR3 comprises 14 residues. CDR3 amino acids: CASSVGGDSYEQYF. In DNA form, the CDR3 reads TGTGCCAGCAGCGTAGGCGGGGACTCCTACGAGCAGTACTTC.

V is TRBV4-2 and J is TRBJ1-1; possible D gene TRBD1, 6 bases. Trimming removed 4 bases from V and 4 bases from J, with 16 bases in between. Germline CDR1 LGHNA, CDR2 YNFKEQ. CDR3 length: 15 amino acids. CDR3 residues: CASSRDIDTATEAFF. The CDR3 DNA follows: TGTGCCAGCAGCCGGGACATAGACACCGCCACTGAAGCTTTCTTT.

CDR3 DNA sequence: TGTGCCAGCAGTTCGGGACGGTTCTCTGGGGCCAACGTCCTGACTTTC. Protein sequence: CASSSGRFSGANVLTF. The V and J genes are TRBV27 and TRBJ2-6; perhaps D is TRBD1 or TRBD2 (5 bases each). With 4 bases removed from V and 0 bases from J, the gap between germline ends came to 10 bases. The CDR3 consists of 16 residues. Germline assignment: CDR1 MNHEY and CDR2 SMNVEV (reference sequence).

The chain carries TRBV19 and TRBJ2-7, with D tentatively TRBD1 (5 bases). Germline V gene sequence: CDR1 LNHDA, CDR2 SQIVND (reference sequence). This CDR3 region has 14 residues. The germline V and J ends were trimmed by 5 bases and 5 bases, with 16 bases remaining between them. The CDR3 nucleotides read TGTGCCAGTAGTCAGGACACAAAGCCCCACGAGCAGTACTTC. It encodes CASSQDTKPHEQYF.

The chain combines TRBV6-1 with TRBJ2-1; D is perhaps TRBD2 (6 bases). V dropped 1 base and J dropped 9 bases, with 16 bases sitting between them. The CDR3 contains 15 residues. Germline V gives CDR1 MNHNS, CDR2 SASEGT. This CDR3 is CASSEEWSGYFEQFF. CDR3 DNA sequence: TGTGCCAGCAGTGAAGAATGGAGCGGGTACTTTGAGCAGTTCTTC.

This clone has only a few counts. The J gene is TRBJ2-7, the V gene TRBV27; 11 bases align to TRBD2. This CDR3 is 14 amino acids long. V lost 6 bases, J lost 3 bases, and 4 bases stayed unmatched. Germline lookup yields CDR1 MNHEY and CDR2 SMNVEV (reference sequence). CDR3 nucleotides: TGTGCCAGCAGCGGGACTAGCGGACTCTACGAGCAGTACTTC. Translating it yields CASSGTSGLYEQYF.

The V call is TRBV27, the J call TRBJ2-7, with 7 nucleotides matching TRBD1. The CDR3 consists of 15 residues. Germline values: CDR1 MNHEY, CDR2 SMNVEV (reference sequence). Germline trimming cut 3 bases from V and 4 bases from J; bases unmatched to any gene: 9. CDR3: CASSFQGGQSYEQYF. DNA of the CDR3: TGTGCCAGCAGTTTCCAAGGGGGACAGAGTTACGAGCAGTACTTC.

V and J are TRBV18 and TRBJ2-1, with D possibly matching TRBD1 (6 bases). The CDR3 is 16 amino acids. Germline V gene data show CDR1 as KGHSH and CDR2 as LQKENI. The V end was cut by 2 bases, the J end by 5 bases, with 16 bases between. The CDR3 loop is CASSPTGQRAHNEQFF. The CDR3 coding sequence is TGTGCCAGCTCACCAACCGGACAGAGAGCCCACAATGAGCAGTTCTTC.

CDR3 amino acids: CASRPQGIHEQYF. CDR3 coding DNA: TGTGCCAGCAGACCTCAGGGTATCCACGAGCAGTACTTC. The chain couples TRBV12-3 or TRBV12-4 to TRBJ2-7; D is perhaps TRBD1 (5 bases). This CDR3 comprises 13 residues. V shed 6 bases and J shed 5 bases, with 14 bases lying between them.

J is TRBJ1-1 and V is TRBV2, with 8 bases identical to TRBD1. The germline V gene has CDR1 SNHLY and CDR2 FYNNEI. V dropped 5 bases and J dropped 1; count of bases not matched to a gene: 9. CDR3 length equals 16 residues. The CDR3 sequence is CASSKSRGPSNTEAFF. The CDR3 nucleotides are TGTGCCAGCAGTAAAAGCAGGGGGCCATCGAACACTGAAGCTTTCTTT.

Here the CDR3 reads CASTRSSESTDTQYF. The CDR3 nucleotides read TGCGCCAGCACCCGGTCCTCGGAAAGCACAGATACGCAGTATTTT. The rearrangement links TRBV4-1 to TRBJ2-3; no reliable D call. V lost 7 bases, J lost 0 bases, and 14 bases lay in between. The CDR3 runs 15 residues. Germline values: CDR1 MGHRA, CDR2 YSYEKL.

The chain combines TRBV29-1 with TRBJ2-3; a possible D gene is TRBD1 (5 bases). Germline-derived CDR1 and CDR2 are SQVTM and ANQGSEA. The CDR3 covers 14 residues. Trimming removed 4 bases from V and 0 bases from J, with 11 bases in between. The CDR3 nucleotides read TGCAGCGTTGCTGTGACAGCCAGCACAGATACGCAGTATTTT. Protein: CSVAVTASTDTQYF.

The CDR3, as DNA: TGTGCCAGCAGCCACCGAGCAGGGGGAACAGATACGCAGTATTTT. Amino acids: CASSHRAGGTDTQYF. The chain links TRBV3-1 (or the pseudogene TRBV3-2) to TRBJ2-3; TRBD1 matches 7 bases. Germline CDR1 reads LGHDT; CDR2 reads YNNKEL (reference sequence). The J segment lost 3 bases and the V segment lost 3 bases, leaving 6 bases of the junction unmatched. CDR3 length equals 15 residues.

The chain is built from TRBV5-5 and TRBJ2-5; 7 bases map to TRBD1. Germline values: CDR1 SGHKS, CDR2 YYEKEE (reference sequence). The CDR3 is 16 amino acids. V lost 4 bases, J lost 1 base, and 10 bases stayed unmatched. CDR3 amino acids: CASSRRDSLSQETQYF. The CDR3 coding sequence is TGTGCCAGCAGCCGCAGGGACAGCTTATCCCAAGAGACCCAGTACTTC.

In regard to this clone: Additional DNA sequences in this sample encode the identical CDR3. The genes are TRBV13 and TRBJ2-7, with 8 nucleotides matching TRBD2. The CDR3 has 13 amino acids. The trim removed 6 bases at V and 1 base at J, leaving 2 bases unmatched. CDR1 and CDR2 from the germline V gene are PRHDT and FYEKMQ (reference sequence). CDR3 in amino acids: CASSSGGSYEQYF. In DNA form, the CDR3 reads TGTGCCAGCAGTTCGGGGGGGTCCTACGAGCAGTACTTC.

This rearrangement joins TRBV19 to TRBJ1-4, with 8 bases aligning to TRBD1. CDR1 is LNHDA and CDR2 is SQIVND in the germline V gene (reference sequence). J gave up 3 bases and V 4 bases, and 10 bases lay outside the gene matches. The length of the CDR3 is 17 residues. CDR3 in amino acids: CASSTQGAVTSNEKLFF. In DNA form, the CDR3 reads TGTGCCAGTAGTACTCAGGGGGCGGTTACTTCTAATGAAAAACTGTTTTTT.

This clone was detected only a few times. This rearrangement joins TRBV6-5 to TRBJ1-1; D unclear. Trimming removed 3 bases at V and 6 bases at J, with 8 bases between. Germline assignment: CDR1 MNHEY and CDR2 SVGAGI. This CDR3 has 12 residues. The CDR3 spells CASSYLGSEAFF. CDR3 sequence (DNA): TGTGCCAGCAGTTATTTAGGGTCTGAAGCTTTCTTT.

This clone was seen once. CDR3: CASSPGQGRLTQYF. The CDR3 DNA is TGTGCCAGCAGCCCCGGACAGGGGAGGTTGACCCAGTACTTC. This chain uses TRBV7-2 with TRBJ2-5; 9 bases match TRBD1. V lost 5 bases and J lost 7; bases outside the gene matches: 8. Germline CDR1 is SGHTA and CDR2 is FQGNSA. The CDR3 has 14 amino acids. The whole variable domain, remainder taken from reference TRBV7-2 and TRBJ2-5, is GAGVSQSPSNKVTEKGKDVELRCDPISGHTALYWYRQSLGQGLEFLIYFQGNSAPDKSGLPSDRFSAERTGGSVSTLTIQRTQQEDSAVYLCASSPGQGRLTQYFGPGTRLLVL.

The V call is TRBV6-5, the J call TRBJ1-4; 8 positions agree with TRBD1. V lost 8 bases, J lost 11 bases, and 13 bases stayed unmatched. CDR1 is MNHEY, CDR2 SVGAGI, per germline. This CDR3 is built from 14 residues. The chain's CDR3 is CASWAGQVFEKLFF. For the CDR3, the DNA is TGTGCCAGCTGGGCGGGACAGGTGTTTGAGAAACTGTTTTTT.

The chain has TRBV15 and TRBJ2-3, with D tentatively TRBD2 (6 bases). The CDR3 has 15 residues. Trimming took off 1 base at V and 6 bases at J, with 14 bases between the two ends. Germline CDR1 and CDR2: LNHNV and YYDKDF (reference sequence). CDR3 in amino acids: CATSRVGGIGDTQYF. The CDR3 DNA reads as TGTGCCACCAGCAGAGTAGGCGGGATTGGGGATACGCAGTATTTT.

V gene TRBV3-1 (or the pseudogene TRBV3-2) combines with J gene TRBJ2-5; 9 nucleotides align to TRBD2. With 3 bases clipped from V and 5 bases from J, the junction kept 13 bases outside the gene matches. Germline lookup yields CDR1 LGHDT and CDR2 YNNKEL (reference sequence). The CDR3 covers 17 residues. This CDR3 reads CASSHWLAGSTRETQYF. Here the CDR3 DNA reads TGTGCCAGCAGCCACTGGCTAGCGGGGTCGACGAGGGAGACCCAGTACTTC.

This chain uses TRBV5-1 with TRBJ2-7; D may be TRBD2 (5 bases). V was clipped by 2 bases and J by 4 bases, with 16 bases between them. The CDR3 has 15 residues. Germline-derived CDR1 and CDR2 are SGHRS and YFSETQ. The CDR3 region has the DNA TGCGCCAGCAGCTTCTCCGGGCCCCGCGGGTACGAGCAGTACTTC. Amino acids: CASSFSGPRGYEQYF.

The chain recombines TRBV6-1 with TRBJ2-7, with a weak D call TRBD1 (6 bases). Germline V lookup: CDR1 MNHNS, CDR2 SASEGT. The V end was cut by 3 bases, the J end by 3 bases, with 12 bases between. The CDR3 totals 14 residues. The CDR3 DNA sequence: TGTGCCAGCAGTGAGAGTCAGGGGCACTACGAGCAGTACTTC. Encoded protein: CASSESQGHYEQYF.